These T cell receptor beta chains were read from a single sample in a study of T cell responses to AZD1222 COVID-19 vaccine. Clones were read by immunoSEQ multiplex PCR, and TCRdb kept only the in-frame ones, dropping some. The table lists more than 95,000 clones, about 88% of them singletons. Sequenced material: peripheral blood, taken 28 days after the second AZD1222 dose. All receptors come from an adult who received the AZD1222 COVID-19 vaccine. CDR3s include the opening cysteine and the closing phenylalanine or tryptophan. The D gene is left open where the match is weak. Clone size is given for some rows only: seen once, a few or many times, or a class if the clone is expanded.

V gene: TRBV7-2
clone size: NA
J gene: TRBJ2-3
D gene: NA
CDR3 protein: CASSWRANSADTQYF
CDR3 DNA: TGTGCCAGCAGCTGGCGGGCCAATTCGGCAGATACGCAGTATTTT

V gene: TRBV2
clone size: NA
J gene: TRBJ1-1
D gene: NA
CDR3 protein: CASSGIYEEVNTEAFF
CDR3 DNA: TGTGCCAGCAGTGGAATTTATGAGGAGGTGAACACTGAAGCTTTCTTT

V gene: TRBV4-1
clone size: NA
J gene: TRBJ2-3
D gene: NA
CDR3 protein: CASSQVPGAADTQYF
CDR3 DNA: TGCGCCAGCAGCCAAGTCCCAGGGGCCGCAGATACGCAGTATTTT

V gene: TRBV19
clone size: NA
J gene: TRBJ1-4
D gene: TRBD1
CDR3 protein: CASSGRGQGAEKLFF
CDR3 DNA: TGTGCCAGTAGTGGCCGAGGGCAGGGGGCGGAAAAACTGTTTTTT

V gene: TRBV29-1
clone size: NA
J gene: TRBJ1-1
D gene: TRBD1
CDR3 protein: CSVVQGQMNTEAFF
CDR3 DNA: TGCAGCGTTGTACAGGGGCAAATGAACACTGAAGCTTTCTTT

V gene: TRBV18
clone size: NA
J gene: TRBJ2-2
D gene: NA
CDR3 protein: CASSPGMNTGELFF
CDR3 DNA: TGTGCCAGCTCACCAGGCATGAACACCGGGGAGCTGTTTTTT

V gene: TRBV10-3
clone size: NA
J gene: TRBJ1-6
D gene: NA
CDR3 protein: CAIRRDFLNSPLHF
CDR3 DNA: TGTGCCATCAGAAGGGATTTCTTGAATTCACCCCTCCACTTT

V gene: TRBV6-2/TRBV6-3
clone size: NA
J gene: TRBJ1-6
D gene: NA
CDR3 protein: CASSFTPAYSSPLHF
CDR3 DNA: TGTGCCAGCAGTTTCACCCCAGCGTACTCTTCACCCCTCCACTTT

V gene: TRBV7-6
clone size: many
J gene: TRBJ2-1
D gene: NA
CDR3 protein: CASSLALGTGLGQNNEQFF
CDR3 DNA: TGTGCCAGCAGCTTAGCCCTAGGTACAGGGCTCGGGCAAAACAATGAGCAGTTCTTC

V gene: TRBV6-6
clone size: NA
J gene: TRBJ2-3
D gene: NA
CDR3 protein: CASSYAPGAPGTQYF
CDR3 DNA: TGTGCCAGCAGTTACGCTCCAGGGGCCCCCGGTACGCAGTATTTT

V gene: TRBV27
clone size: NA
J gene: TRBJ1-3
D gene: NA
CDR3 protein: CASGMKHSGNTIYF
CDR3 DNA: TGTGCCAGCGGGATGAAACACTCTGGAAACACCATATATTTT

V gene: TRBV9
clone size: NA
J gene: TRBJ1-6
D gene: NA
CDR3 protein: CASSVAPGANSPLHF
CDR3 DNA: TGTGCCAGCAGCGTAGCCCCGGGCGCCAATTCACCCCTCCACTTT

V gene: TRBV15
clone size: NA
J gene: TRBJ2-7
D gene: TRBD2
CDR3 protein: CATSSEAGPFYEQYF
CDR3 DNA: TGTGCCACCAGCAGCGAAGCGGGGCCCTTCTACGAGCAGTACTTC

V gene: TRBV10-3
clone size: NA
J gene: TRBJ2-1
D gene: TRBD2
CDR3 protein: CAISESAGDNEQFF
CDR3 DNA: TGTGCCATCAGTGAGTCCGCGGGGGACAATGAGCAGTTCTTC

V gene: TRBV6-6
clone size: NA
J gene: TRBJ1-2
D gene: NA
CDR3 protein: CASSYSNRVDGYTF
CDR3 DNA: TGTGCCAGCAGTTACTCGAACAGGGTCGATGGCTACACCTTC

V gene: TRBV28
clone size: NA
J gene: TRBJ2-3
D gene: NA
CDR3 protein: CASRSPDTQYF
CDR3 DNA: TGTGCCAGCAGGTCACCGGATACGCAGTATTTT

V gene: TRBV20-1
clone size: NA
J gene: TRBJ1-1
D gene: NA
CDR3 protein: CSASPTGTSFKGAFF
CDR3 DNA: TGCAGTGCTAGTCCTACCGGGACATCTTTTAAGGGAGCTTTCTTT

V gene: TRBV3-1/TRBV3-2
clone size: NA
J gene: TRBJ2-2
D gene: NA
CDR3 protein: CASGTTQTGELFF
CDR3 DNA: TGTGCCAGCGGGACGACCCAGACCGGGGAGCTGTTTTTT

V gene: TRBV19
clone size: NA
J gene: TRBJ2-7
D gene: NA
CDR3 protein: CASTLGGGTSYEQYF
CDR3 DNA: TGTGCCAGTACCTTGGGCGGCGGGACCTCCTACGAGCAGTACTTC

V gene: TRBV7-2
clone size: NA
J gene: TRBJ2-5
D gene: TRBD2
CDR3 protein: CASSPPRAGGLGIETQYF
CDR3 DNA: TGTGCCAGCAGCCCGCCCCGTGCGGGGGGGCTGGGGATTGAGACCCAGTACTTC

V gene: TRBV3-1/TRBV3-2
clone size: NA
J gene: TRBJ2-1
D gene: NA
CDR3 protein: CASSSPPGWTVIEQFF
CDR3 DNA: TGTGCCAGCAGCTCCCCGCCCGGCTGGACTGTGATTGAGCAGTTCTTC

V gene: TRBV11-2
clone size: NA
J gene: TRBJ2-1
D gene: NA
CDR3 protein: CASSLEARAYNEQFF
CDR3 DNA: TGTGCCAGCAGCTTAGAAGCGCGAGCCTACAATGAGCAGTTCTTC

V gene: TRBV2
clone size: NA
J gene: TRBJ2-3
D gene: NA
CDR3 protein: CAVGIGRTDTQYF
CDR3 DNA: TGTGCCGTGGGAATAGGCCGCACAGATACGCAGTATTTT

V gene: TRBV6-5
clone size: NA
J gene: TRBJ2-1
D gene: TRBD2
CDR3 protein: CASILAGVYEQFF
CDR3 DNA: TGTGCCAGCATCCTAGCGGGAGTTTATGAGCAGTTCTTC

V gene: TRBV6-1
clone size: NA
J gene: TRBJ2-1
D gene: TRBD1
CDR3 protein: CASRARDSSYNEQFF
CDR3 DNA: TGTGCCAGCAGAGCCCGGGACAGCTCCTACAATGAGCAGTTCTTC

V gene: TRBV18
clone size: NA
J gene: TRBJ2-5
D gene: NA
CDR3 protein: CASSPGRQETQYF
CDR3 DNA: TGTGCCAGCTCACCGGGCAGACAAGAGACCCAGTACTTC

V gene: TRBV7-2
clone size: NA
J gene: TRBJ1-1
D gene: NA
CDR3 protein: CASSLIRNPMNTEAFF
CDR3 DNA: TGTGCCAGCAGCTTAATCCGGAATCCCATGAACACTGAAGCTTTCTTT

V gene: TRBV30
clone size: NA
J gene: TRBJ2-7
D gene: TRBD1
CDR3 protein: CAWMDRGDEQYF
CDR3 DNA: TGTGCCTGGATGGACAGGGGGGACGAGCAGTACTTC

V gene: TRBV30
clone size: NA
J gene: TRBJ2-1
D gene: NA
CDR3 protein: CAWSVGNEQFF
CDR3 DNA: TGTGCCTGGAGTGTAGGCAATGAGCAGTTCTTC

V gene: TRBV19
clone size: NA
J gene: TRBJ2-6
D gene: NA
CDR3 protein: CASSFARGRFSGANVLTF
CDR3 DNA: TGTGCCAGTAGTTTTGCTCGAGGACGGTTCTCTGGGGCCAACGTCCTGACTTTC

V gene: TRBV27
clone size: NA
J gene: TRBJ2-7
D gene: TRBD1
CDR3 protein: CASSVGQEAYEQYF
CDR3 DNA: TGTGCCAGCAGTGTAGGACAGGAGGCATACGAGCAGTACTTC

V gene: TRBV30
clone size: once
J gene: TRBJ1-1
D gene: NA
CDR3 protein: CAWIRTGSNTEAFF
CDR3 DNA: TGTGCCTGGATAAGAACAGGATCGAACACTGAAGCTTTCTTT

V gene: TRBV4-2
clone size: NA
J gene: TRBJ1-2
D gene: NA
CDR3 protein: CASSQDPSPNYGYTF
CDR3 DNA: TGTGCCAGCAGCCAAGACCCATCGCCTAACTATGGCTACACCTTC

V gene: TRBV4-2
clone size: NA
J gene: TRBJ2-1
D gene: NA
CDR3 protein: CASSRSLRDEQFF
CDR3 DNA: TGTGCCAGCAGCCGCTCCTTGAGGGACGAGCAGTTCTTC

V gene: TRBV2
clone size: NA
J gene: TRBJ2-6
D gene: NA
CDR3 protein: CASTNMVAGANVLTF
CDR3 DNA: TGTGCCAGCACTAACATGGTTGCGGGGGCCAACGTCCTGACTTTC

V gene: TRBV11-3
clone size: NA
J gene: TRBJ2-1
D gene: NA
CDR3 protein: CASSLEGTRYNEQFF
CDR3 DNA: TGTGCCAGCAGCTTAGAGGGGACTCGATACAATGAGCAGTTCTTC

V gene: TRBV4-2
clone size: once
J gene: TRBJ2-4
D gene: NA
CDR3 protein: CASSQEGRAYKNIQYF
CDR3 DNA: TGTGCCAGCAGCCAAGAGGGCAGGGCCTACAAAAACATTCAGTACTTC

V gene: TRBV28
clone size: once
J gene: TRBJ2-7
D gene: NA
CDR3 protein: CASSLMAYEQYF
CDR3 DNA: TGTGCCAGCAGTTTAATGGCTTACGAGCAGTACTTC

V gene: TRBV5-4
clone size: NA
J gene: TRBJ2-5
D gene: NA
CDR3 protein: CASSFVKQETQYF
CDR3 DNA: TGTGCCAGCAGCTTTGTCAAACAAGAGACCCAGTACTTC

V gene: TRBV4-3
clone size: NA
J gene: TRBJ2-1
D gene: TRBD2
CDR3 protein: CASSQDRGTSGVDNEQFF
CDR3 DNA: TGCGCCAGCAGCCAAGATCGGGGGACTAGCGGGGTCGACAATGAGCAGTTCTTC

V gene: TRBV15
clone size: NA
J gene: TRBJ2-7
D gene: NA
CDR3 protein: CATSRDSPYEQYF
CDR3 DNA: TGTGCCACCAGCAGAGATTCGCCCTACGAGCAGTACTTC

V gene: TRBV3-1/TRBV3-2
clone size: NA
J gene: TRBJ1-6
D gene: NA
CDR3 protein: CASSRGHNSPLHF
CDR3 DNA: TGTGCCAGCAGTCGTGGACACAATTCACCCCTCCACTTT